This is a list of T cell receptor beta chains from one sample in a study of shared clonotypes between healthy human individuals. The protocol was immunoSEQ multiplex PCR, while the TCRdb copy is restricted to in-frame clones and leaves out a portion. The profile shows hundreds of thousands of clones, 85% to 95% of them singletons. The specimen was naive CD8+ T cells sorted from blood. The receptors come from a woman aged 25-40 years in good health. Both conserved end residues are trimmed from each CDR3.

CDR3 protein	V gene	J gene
SDPHSEQY	TRBV29-1	TRBJ2-7
ASATEGRRTGELF	TRBV28	TRBJ2-2
ASSYNQPQH	TRBV28	TRBJ1-5
ASSYTGEDGYT	TRBV7-9	TRBJ1-2
ASSQDRMGNEQY	TRBV4-1	TRBJ2-7
ASGGSRWNTEAF	TRBV27	TRBJ1-1
ASSLGTGGGKSYGYT	TRBV5-4	TRBJ1-2
AWSRASGRADTQY	TRBV30	TRBJ2-3
AGSLGLWYEQY	TRBV27	TRBJ2-7
ASSLSPDGTEAF	TRBV27	TRBJ1-1
ASSGLDGHEQY	TRBV9	TRBJ2-7
ASSLGGDTQY	TRBV11-2	TRBJ2-3
ASSTGTSSGVNEQF	TRBV18	TRBJ2-1
ASRGAGTGPYEQY	TRBV2	TRBJ2-7
SADKEYGYT	TRBV29-1	TRBJ1-2
ASSLGLAGDGELF	TRBV5-4	TRBJ2-2
ASSSQAVPYEQY	TRBV27	TRBJ2-7
SVEDLGRHFTDTQY	TRBV29-1	TRBJ2-3
ASSLLTGQGVYEQY	TRBV27	TRBJ2-7
ASSIRPDYEQY	TRBV19	TRBJ2-7
ASKEYGKLNTEAF	TRBV2	TRBJ1-1
ASMDLSGDLTYEQY	TRBV2	TRBJ2-7
ASTGGPIHEQF	TRBV2	TRBJ2-1
ASSPQGYGANVLT	TRBV19	TRBJ2-6
ASSTSDSGNNEQF	TRBV28	TRBJ2-1
VVVGWGRTEAF	TRBV28	TRBJ1-1
ASSNKNTEAF	TRBV19	TRBJ1-1
ASSQDLESEAF	TRBV4-1	TRBJ1-1
ASSQGGGLDTEAF	TRBV4-1	TRBJ1-1
ASSTLETGELF	TRBV19	TRBJ2-2
ASAIAEVYEQY	TRBV27	TRBJ2-7
ASSPSGSPAYSGL	TRBV11-2	TRBJ2-1
ASSYSSGNEQY	TRBV6-6	TRBJ2-7
SVEEASGRHEMFAQY	TRBV29-1	TRBJ2-5
ASSEERVYGRFSEQY	TRBV6-1	TRBJ2-7
ASSPRANYEQY	TRBV5-6	TRBJ2-7
ASTHIPGQGGNEQF	TRBV5-4	TRBJ2-1
ASSLPQDRALTYEQY	TRBV7-2	TRBJ2-7
ASSQGRGTGLEQY	TRBV4-1	TRBJ2-7
ASSGFPGTANYGYT	TRBV9	TRBJ1-2
ASSLDLAEAF	TRBV7-9	TRBJ1-1
ASSALGRDINYGYT	TRBV11-2	TRBJ1-2
ATGGDTSSADTQY	TRBV27	TRBJ2-3
ASSPGTATNEKLF	TRBV28	TRBJ1-4
AWNRQGGTEAF	TRBV30	TRBJ1-1
ASSENTGELF	TRBV11-3	TRBJ2-2
ASSLVGGNEQF	TRBV27	TRBJ2-1
ASSNQATGNTEAF	TRBV6-5	TRBJ1-1
ASSSGQGADTQY	TRBV6-5	TRBJ2-3
ASSVSPGTGALYEQY	TRBV27	TRBJ2-7
ASPGTGRFYEQY	TRBV27	TRBJ2-7
ASSGGEFHTDTQY	TRBV28	TRBJ2-3
ASSLWSNTEAF	TRBV5-1	TRBJ1-1